This T cell receptor beta chain is drawn from a study of cytomegalovirus exposure and HLA in healthy donors. Notes on this clone: Antigen specificity is unknown.

Per the germline V gene, CDR1 is SGHDT and CDR2 is YYEEEE. Trimming left V 4 bases short and J 11 bases short, with 21 bases between. CDR3 length equals 14 residues. With 60 Vbeta and 13 Jbeta primers, the PCR was carried out. Using immunoSEQ multiplex PCR, the repertoire was profiled, and TCRdb retains in-frame clones only, with some absent. This table has about 260,000 clones, almost 85% appearing once. General study points: Sequencing artifact likely explains a cluster of highly shared sequence variants.

The TCR sequence derives from a woman aged 40 to 49 in good health and CMV-seropositive. The chain employs TRBV5-6 and TRBJ1-1; D is perhaps TRBD1 (6 bases). Sequencing was carried out using PBMCs. The CDR3 bases are TGTGCCAGCAGCCAACGGGACACTCGGTCCCTTGCTTTCTTT. Translation gives CASSQRDTRSLAFF.